This entry describes one TCR beta chain. Its recognized antigen is unknown. Base qualities were left out, and no much larger clone turns up one base away. Stable Graves' hyperthyroidism was defined as no progression to ophthalmopathy during 18 months of follow-up. Hyperthyroidism patients were newly diagnosed, with disease duration under 2 months, and aged 18 to 65 years. Patients with uncontrolled infections, other autoimmune diseases, pregnancy or lactation were excluded. Diagnoses were based on clinical symptoms, serum thyroxine and TRAb, thyroid ultrasound and orbital computed tomography. PBMCs were isolated from more than 9 ml of fresh peripheral blood by Ficoll-Paque density gradient centrifugation. Trizol reagent was used to extract total RNA, and RNA quality was then checked on an Agilent 2100 Bioanalyzer. The record originates from a study of T cells in Graves' hyperthyroidism and ophthalmopathy (dated by TCRdb to between 2018 and 2021). About the study as a whole: Peripheral blood samples were taken at initial diagnosis, before any treatment was given. TCR V-J signatures able to tell the groups apart were searched for in a discovery cohort of about a hundred patients, of whom roughly 42 had Graves' ophthalmopathy and about 55 had stable Graves' hyperthyroidism. Whether ophthalmopathy could be predicted prospectively was tested in an independent validation cohort made up of roughly 20 hyperthyroidism patients plus 17 patients who later progressed to ophthalmopathy. The 100 discovery patients were randomly split 7:3 into training and test sets. Thyroid tissue and blood T-cell repertoires from about six Graves' hyperthyroidism patients were also compared in the study. Once sampling was done, hyperthyroidism patients were given methimazole at a starting dose of 30 mg daily, whereas ophthalmopathy patients were given high-dose intravenous methylprednisolone. The paper describes TCR Vbeta CDR3 sequencing of around 130 peripheral blood samples, made up of 40 to 45 ophthalmopathy patients, 70 to 75 hyperthyroidism patients and 17 progressor patients. What the study reported, not specific to this receptor: A 13 V-J signature model separated ophthalmopathy from stable hyperthyroidism, with approximately 87% sensitivity and 81% to 83% specificity in cross-validation and 80%/75% in testing. In validation, progression to ophthalmopathy was predicted by the model with around 71% sensitivity and roughly 76% specificity, a median of about 6.8 months before onset. Sample size was not statistically predetermined, and blinding of investigators to group allocation was not performed. Most expanded thyroid clonotypes (frequency above 0.001) were also detected in blood, suggesting blood repertoires may reflect thyroid immune responses.

Looking up the germline V gene yields CDR1 MNHEY and CDR2 SVGEGT. Trimmed from V: 6 bases; trimmed from J: 6 bases; junction bases lacking a gene match: 5. Including cysteine and phenylalanine, the CDR3 has 13 amino acids. Only the CDR3 DNA is retained, 39 bases long and in frame from the first base. The TCR beta CDR3 regions were amplified from the RNA transcripts. A first-round RT-PCR of the TCR CDR3 used the HTBI primer set with the Qiagen OneStep RT-PCR kit. A second multiplex PCR round built the libraries, followed by size selection and purification. Paired-end sequencing of the libraries was performed with 100 bp reads on an Illumina HiSeq2000. The study's own analysis went as follows. SOAPnuke was used to process the raw data, with reads discarded if the reads contained adapters or uncalled bases, had a mean Phred below 15, or lacked an exact constant-primer or identifier match. COPE v1.2.5 was used to merge high-quality paired reads, and clonotypes were defined as unique nucleotide sequences. MiTCR v1.1 was used to align clonotypes to the IMGT TRBV, TRBD and TRBJ reference segments. Only V-J combinations with frequency above 0.0001, covering 99% to 99.2% of repertoires, were analysed. The TCS score was defined as the ratio of F50 (clonal expansion) to E x V (chaos), calculated using BLOSUM62-based TCRdist between CDR3 peptides within each V-J. Welch's t-statistics and random forest reduced roughly 540 V-J features to roughly 13, which were used in a naive Bayes classifier (R e1071). In-frame beta chains were kept once TCRdb had trimmed the public reads at Q25 with fastp and called clones with MiXCR. CDR3 protein duplicates are merged, each entry listing the most common genes and DNA. TCRdb, rather than the study authors, made the V and J calls. The sample table records hundreds of thousands of distinct CDR3 sequences; about 14% of these occur just once. Approximately 15% of the sample is held by the ten biggest clonotypes.

The sample was blood. The sequence links TRBV6-2 or TRBV6-3 to TRBJ1-2; the junction holds 9 bases that match TRBD1. The receptor's source is a middle-aged woman with Graves' hyperthyroidism. For the CDR3, the sequence is CASSRTGVHGYTF. The DNA sequence is as follows: TGTGCCAGCAGCCGGACAGGGGTTCATGGCTACACCTTC.